What follows are 18 T cell receptor beta chains derived from one specimen sequenced in a study of neurological immune-mediated disorders. TCRdb independently ran MiXCR on the 5' RACE reads; one entry per CDR3 protein. This table holds 30,000 to 35,000 distinct CDR3 sequences, approximately 4% found once. Sequences were obtained from CD4+ T cells from blood. These receptors were obtained from a woman aged 40 to 50 in good health.

This clonotype was counted ten times or more. The V call is TRBV3-1, the J call TRBJ1-1, with 10 nucleotides matching TRBD1. This CDR3 region has 14 residues. Germline values: CDR1 LGHDT, CDR2 YNNKEL (reference sequence). V lost 7 bases, J lost 4 bases, and 6 bases stayed unmatched. CDR3 residues: CASTTTGGATEAFF. The CDR3 region has the DNA TGTGCCAGCACCACGACAGGGGGCGCCACTGAAGCTTTCTTT.

This clonotype was detected ten times or more. The V call is TRBV28, the J call TRBJ1-2; TRBD1 matches 9 bases. V lost 11 bases, J lost 8 bases, and 9 bases stayed unmatched. The CDR3 runs 12 residues. Germline V lookup: CDR1 MDHEN, CDR2 SYDVKM. CDR3 sequence (DNA): TGTGCCTCCACAGGGGGCGCAAAAGGCTACACCTTC. Translating it yields CASTGGAKGYTF.

This clonotype occurred many times. This chain connects TRBV29-1 to TRBJ2-7; D is perhaps TRBD2 (7 bases). The germline V gene encodes CDR1 SQVTM and CDR2 ANQGSEA. V was pared by 8 bases and J by 4 bases, with 18 bases between. The CDR3 runs to 13 residues. The CDR3 loop is CSFTGGAEYEQYF. CDR3 nucleotides: TGCAGCTTTACGGGGGGCGCAGAGTACGAGCAGTACTTC.

This clonotype was detected ten times or more. A read error may account for a junction end that differs from germline. This chain joins TRBV6-1 and TRBJ1-5; no firm D call. This CDR3 has 11 amino acids. Per germline, CDR1 MNHNS and CDR2 SASEGT. The CDR3 DNA sequence: TGTGCCAGCAGTAACCGGGCTGGAAATAATTTT. As protein: CASSNRAGNNF.

This chain uses TRBV28 with TRBJ2-7; 10 bases match TRBD1. This CDR3 has 11 residues. Losses at the gene ends were 8 bases for V and 7 bases for J; bases not matched to a gene: 2. The germline CDR1 and CDR2 sequences are MDHEN and SYDVKM. This chain's CDR3 is CASGDRGEQYF. CDR3 sequence (DNA): TGTGCCAGCGGGGACAGGGGAGAGCAGTACTTC. Filled out from reference TRBV28 and TRBJ2-7, the complete variable domain reads DVKVTQSSRYLVKRTGEKVFLECVQDMDHENMFWYRQDPGLGLRLIYFSYDVKMKEKGDIPEGYSVSREKKERFSLILESASTNQTSMYLCASGDRGEQYFGPGTRLTVT.

Concerning this clonotype: With a much larger clone just one base away, this may be a read error. The chain recombines TRBV7-2 with TRBJ2-5; no reliable D call. The length of the CDR3 is 13 residues. From germline, CDR1 is SGHTA and CDR2 FQGNSA. CDR3 protein: CANSRRNQETQYF. The DNA for the CDR3 is TGTGCCAACAGCCGACGAAACCAAGAGACCCAGTACTTC.

This clonotype has a count of ten or more. J is TRBJ2-7 and V is TRBV28; no clear D gene. The CDR3 is 12 residues long. The V gene's germline CDR1 is MDHEN and CDR2 SYDVKM. V was shortened by 1 base and J by 2 bases, with 3 bases between the two germline ends. The CDR3 here is CASSLFPYEQYF. The CDR3 nucleotides read TGTGCCAGCAGTTTATTCCCCTACGAGCAGTACTTC.

This clonotype appeared many times. This rearrangement joins TRBV10-3 to TRBJ2-6; TRBD1 agrees at 7 bases. This CDR3 is 16 amino acids long. Germline lookup yields CDR1 ENHRY and CDR2 SYGVKD. Germline trimming cut 7 bases from V and 0 bases from J; bases unmatched to any gene: 6. CDR3 residues: CAIMAGGSSGANVLTF. For the CDR3, the DNA is TGTGCCATCATGGCAGGGGGAAGCTCTGGGGCCAACGTCCTGACTTTC.

This clonotype was recorded many times. V is TRBV4-2 and J is TRBJ2-2, with 8 bases matching TRBD1. Germline assignment: CDR1 LGHNA and CDR2 YNFKEQ. This CDR3 comprises 18 residues. The ends lost 4 bases at V and 5 bases at J; junction bases unmatched: 15. Written as DNA, the CDR3 is TGTGCCAGCAGCCGAACCGGGACAGGTATCGTGGGTACCGGGGAGCTGTTTTTT. Translated, it gives CASSRTGTGIVGTGELFF.

This clonotype was recorded many times. This sequence joins TRBV14 and TRBJ2-2; no definite D call. Trimming cost V 4 bases and J 6 bases, with 9 bases left between them. The CDR3 sequence is 13 residues long. CDR1 is SGHDN, CDR2 FVKESK, per germline. In DNA, the CDR3 is TGTGCCAGCAGCCTTGTGGTGTCCGGGGAGCTGTTTTTT. Translation: CASSLVVSGELFF.

The chain joins TRBV19 to TRBJ2-5; D is uncertain. The CDR3 has 18 residues. Deletions cut 1 base from V and 5 bases from J, with 23 bases between. Germline-derived CDR1 and CDR2 are LNHDA and SQIVND (reference sequence). The CDR3 bases are TGTGCCAGTAGTATAGGGATACTCTCGAGTGGGTCTGGGGAGACCCAGTACTTC. Its translation is CASSIGILSSGSGETQYF.

The sample holds many counts of this clonotype. The chain has TRBV10-2 and TRBJ2-7; no clear D gene. V was pared by 6 bases and J by 7 bases, with 25 bases between. The V gene's germline CDR1 is WSHSY and CDR2 SAAADI. This CDR3 comprises 16 residues. CDR3 nucleotides: TGCGCCAGCAGAGAAGCTTCAAGGTTCCCCCCCAGTGAGCAGTACTTC. This codes for CASREASRFPPSEQYF.

This clonotype was recorded many times. The chain uses TRBV5-1 and TRBJ2-1; D remains ambiguous. In germline, CDR1 is SGHRS, CDR2 YFSETQ. This CDR3 is 15 amino acids long. Trimming removed 0 bases from V and 4 bases from J, with 11 bases in between. The CDR3 sequence is CASSLGSSRYNEQFF. CDR3 nucleotide sequence: TGCGCCAGCAGCTTGGGCAGCTCCAGGTACAATGAGCAGTTCTTC.

This clonotype was observed many times. V and J are TRBV4-2 and TRBJ2-1; 10 positions match TRBD2. V dropped 4 bases and J dropped 1; count of bases not matched to a gene: 4. This CDR3 comprises 16 residues. CDR1 and CDR2 (germline): LGHNA, YNFKEQ. CDR3 sequence reads: CASSRRSGRSYNEQFF. The CDR3 coding sequence is TGTGCCAGCAGCCGACGTAGCGGGAGGTCCTACAATGAGCAGTTCTTC.

In this sample, this clonotype turned up many times. The V and J genes are TRBV7-2 and TRBJ1-1; D may be TRBD1 (6 bases). Trimming cost V 5 bases and J 2 bases, with 15 bases left between them. Per the germline V gene, CDR1 is SGHTA and CDR2 is FQGNSA. The CDR3 sequence is 15 residues long. The CDR3 loop reads CASSRVTGANTEAFF. As DNA, the CDR3 is TGTGCCAGCAGCCGGGTGACAGGTGCCAACACTGAAGCTTTCTTT.

The table lists this clonotype with many counts. The chain is built from TRBV4-1 and TRBJ2-4, with unresolved D. Per germline, CDR1 MGHRA and CDR2 YSYEKL. Between the trimmed V and J ends, which lost 2 bases and 1 base, there was a span of 9 bases. The CDR3 runs to 15 residues. The CDR3 loop is CASSQLGVAKNIQYF. The CDR3 DNA sequence: TGCGCCAGCAGCCAACTCGGAGTCGCCAAAAACATTCAGTACTTC.

This clonotype was found many times. The V call is TRBV5-1, the J call TRBJ2-7; maybe TRBD2 (5 bases). Germline lookup yields CDR1 SGHRS and CDR2 YFSETQ. The CDR3 spans 13 residues. The germline V and J ends were trimmed by 7 bases and 0 bases, with 11 bases remaining between them. CDR3 coding DNA: TGCGCCAGCCGGACGGGGAGCTCCTACGAGCAGTACTTC. Protein product: CASRTGSSYEQYF.

At least ten counts were recorded for this clonotype. This chain uses TRBV4-1 with TRBJ2-7; 10 bases agree with TRBD2. Germline V CDR1 and CDR2: MGHRA, YSYEKL. The CDR3 contains 15 residues. V lost 4 bases and J lost 7; bases outside the gene matches: 10. In nucleotides, the CDR3 is TGCGCCAGCAGCCTTACCCGGACTAGCGGCTCTGAGCAGTACTTC. It is translated as CASSLTRTSGSEQYF.